The clone carrying this TCR beta chain has ten or more counts. These data originate in a study of human T cells and chemical hapten exposure. Sample time point: patch test 1, 2 weeks after DPC sensitization. Treatment of the sample: therapeutic diphenylcyclopropenone sensitization with weekly scalp DPC. TCRdb re-analysed the RACE reads in MiXCR, keeping a single row per CDR3 protein. The profile shows around 380,000 distinct CDR3 sequences, more than 4.5% of them singletons. CDR3 length: 12 amino acids. V was pared by 0 bases and J by 10 bases, with 7 bases between. Germline CDR1 LGHDT, CDR2 YNNKEL (reference sequence).

The specimen was whole blood, collected in connection with sensitization to the hapten diphenylcyclopropenone (DPC). The receptor's source is a woman in her 50s with alopecia areata. Some clones in this sample may be carry-over from other donors' samples. This rearrangement joins TRBV3-1 to TRBJ2-1; D unresolved. CDR3 nucleotides: TGTGCCAGCAGCCAAGATCGGCGGGAGCAGTTCTTC. Its translation is CASSQDRREQFF.